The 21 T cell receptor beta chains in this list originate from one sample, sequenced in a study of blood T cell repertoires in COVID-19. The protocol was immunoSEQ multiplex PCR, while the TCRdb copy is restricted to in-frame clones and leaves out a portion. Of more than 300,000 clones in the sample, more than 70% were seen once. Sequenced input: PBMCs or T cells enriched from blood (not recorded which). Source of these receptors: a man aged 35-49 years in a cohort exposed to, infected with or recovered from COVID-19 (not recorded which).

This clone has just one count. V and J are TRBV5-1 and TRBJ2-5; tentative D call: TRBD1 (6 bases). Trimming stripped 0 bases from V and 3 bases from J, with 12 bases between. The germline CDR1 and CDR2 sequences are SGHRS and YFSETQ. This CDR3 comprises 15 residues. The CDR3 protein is CASSLVLGQKETQYF. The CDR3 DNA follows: TGCGCCAGCAGCTTGGTACTCGGACAGAAAGAGACCCAGTACTTC.

CDR3 sequence: CASSLGQGYSNQPQHF. The CDR3 DNA sequence: TGTGCCAGCAGCTTGGGACAGGGCTATAGCAATCAGCCCCAGCATTTT. The chain joins TRBV5-5 to TRBJ1-5; TRBD1 matches 7 bases. There are 16 residues in the CDR3. Germline V gene data show CDR1 as SGHKS and CDR2 as YYEKEE (reference sequence). V was clipped by 0 bases and J by 0 bases; unmatched bases: 3. Complete variable domain (other parts from reference TRBV5-5 and TRBJ1-5): DAGVTQSPTHLIKTRGQQVTLRCSPISGHKSVSWYQQVLGQGPQFIFQYYEKEERGRGNFPDRFSARQFPNYSSELNVNALLLGDSALYLCASSLGQGYSNQPQHFGDGTRLSIL.

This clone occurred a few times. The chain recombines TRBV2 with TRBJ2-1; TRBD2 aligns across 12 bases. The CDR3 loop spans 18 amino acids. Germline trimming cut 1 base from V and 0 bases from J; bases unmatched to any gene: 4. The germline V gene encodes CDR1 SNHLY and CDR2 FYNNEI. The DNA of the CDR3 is TGTGCCAGCAGTGAAGGTACTAGCGGGGGGAGCTCCTACAATGAGCAGTTCTTC. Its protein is CASSEGTSGGSSYNEQFF. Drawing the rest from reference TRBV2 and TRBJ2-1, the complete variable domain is EPEVTQTPSHQVTQMGQEVILRCVPISNHLYFYWYRQILGQKVEFLVSFYNNEISEKSEIFDDQFSVERPDGSNFTLKIRSTKLEDSAMYFCASSEGTSGGSSYNEQFFGPGTRLTVL.

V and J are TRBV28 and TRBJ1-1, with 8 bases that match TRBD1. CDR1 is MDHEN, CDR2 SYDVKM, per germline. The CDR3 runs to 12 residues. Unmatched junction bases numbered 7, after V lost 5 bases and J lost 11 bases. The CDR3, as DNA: TGTGCCAGCAGTCCCTACAGGGGGTCTGCTTTCTTT. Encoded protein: CASSPYRGSAFF.

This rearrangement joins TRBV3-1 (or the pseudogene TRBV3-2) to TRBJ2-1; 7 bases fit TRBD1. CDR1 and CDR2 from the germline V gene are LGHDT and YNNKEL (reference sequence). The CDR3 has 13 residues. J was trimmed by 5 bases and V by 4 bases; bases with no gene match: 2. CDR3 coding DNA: TGTGCCAGCAGCCGGGACAGCCACAATGAGCAGTTCTTC. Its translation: CASSRDSHNEQFF.

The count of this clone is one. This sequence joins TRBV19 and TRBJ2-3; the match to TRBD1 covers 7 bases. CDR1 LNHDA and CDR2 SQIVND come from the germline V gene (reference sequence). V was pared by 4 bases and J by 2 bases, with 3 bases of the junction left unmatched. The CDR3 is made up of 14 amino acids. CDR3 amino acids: CASSRDRVTDTQYF. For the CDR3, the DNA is TGTGCCAGTAGTAGAGACAGGGTCACAGATACGCAGTATTTT. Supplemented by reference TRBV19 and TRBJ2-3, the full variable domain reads DGGITQSPKYLFRKEGQNVTLSCEQNLNHDAMYWYRQDPGQGLRLIYYSQIVNDFQKGDIAEGYSVSREKKESFPLTVTSAQKNPTAFYLCASSRDRVTDTQYFGPGTRLTVL.

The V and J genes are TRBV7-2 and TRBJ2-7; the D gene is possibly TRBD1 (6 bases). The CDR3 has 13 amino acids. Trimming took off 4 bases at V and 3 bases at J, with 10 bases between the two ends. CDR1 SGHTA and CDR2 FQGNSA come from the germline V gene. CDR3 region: CASSSYRDYEQYF. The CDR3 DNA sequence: TGTGCCAGCAGCTCATACAGGGACTACGAGCAGTACTTC.

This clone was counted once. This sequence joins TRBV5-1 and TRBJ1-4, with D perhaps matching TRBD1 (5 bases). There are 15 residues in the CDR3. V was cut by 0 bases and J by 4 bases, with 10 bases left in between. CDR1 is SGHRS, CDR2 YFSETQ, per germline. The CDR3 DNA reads TGCGCCAGCAGCTTGGTAGGGGAGGTTAATGAAAAACTGTTTTTT. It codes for CASSLVGEVNEKLFF.

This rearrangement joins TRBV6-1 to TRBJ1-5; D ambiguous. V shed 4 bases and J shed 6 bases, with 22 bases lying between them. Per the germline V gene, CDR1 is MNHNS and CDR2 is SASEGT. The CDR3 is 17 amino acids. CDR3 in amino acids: CASSGGWRLSGSQPQHF. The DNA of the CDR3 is TGTGCCAGCAGTGGAGGATGGAGGCTAAGCGGGAGTCAGCCCCAGCATTTT.

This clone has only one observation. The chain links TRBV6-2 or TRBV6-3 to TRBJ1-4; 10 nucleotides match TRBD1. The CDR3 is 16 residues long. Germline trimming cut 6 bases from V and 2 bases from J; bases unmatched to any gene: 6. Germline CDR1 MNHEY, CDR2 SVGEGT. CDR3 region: CASSWDRGRTNEKLFF. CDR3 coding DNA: TGTGCCAGCAGCTGGGACAGGGGAAGGACTAATGAAAAACTGTTTTTT.

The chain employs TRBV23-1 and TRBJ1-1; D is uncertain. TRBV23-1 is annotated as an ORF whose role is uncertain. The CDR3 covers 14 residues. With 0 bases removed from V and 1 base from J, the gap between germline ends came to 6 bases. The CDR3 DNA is TGCGCCAGCAGTCAATCCGGCGGGAACACTGAAGCTTTCTTT. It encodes CASSQSGGNTEAFF.

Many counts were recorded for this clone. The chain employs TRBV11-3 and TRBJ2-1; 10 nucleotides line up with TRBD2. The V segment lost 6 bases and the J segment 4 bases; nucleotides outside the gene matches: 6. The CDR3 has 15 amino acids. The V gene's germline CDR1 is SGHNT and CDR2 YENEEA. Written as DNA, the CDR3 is TGTGCCAGCAGTCCCGGGACTAGCGATTACAATGAGCAGTTCTTC. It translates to CASSPGTSDYNEQFF. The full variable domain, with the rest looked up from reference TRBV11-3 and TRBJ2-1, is EAGVVQSPRYKIIEKKQPVAFWCNPISGHNTLYWYLQNLGQGPELLIRYENEEAVDDSQLPKDRFSAERLKGVDSTLKIQPAELGDSAVYLCASSPGTSDYNEQFFGPGTRLTVL.

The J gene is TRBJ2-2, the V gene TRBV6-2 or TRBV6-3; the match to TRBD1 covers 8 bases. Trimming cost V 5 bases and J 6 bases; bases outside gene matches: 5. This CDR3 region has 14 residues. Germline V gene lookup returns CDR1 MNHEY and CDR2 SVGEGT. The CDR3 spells CASSQGQGSGELFF. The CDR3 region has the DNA TGTGCCAGCAGTCAAGGACAGGGCTCCGGGGAGCTGTTTTTT.

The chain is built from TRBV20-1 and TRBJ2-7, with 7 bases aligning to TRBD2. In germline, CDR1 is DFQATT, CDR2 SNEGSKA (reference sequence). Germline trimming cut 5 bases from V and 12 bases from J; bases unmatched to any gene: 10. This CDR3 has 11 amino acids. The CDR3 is CSAPVAGVLYF. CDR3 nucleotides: TGCAGTGCTCCGGTTGCGGGAGTGTTGTACTTC.

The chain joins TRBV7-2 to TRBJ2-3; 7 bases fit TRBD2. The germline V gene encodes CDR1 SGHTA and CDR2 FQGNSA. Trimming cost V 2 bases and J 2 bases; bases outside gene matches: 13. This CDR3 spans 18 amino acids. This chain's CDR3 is CASSLRGGASGTTDTQYF. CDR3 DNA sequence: TGTGCCAGCAGCTTAAGGGGCGGGGCTAGCGGAACCACAGATACGCAGTATTTT. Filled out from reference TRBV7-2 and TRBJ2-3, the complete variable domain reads GAGVSQSPSNKVTEKGKDVELRCDPISGHTALYWYRQSLGQGLEFLIYFQGNSAPDKSGLPSDRFSAERTGGSVSTLTIQRTQQEDSAVYLCASSLRGGASGTTDTQYFGPGTRLTVL.

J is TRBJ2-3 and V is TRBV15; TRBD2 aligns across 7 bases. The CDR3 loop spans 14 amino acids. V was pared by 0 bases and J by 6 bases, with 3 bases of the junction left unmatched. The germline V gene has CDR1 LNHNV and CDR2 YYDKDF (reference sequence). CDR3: CATSRDGRADTQYF. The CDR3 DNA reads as TGTGCCACCAGCAGAGATGGGAGGGCGGATACGCAGTATTTT.

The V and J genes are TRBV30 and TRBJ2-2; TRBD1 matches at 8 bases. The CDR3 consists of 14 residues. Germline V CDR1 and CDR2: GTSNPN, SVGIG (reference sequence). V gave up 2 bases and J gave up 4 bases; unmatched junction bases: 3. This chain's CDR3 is CAWSRDRGTGELFF. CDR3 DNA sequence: TGTGCCTGGAGTCGAGACAGGGGCACCGGGGAGCTGTTTTTT.

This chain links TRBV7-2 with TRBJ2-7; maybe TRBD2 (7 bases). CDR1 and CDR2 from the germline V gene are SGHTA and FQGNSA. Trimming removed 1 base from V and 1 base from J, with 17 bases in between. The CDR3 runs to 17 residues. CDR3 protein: CASSLVTGAGGSYEQYF. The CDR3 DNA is TGTGCCAGCAGCTTAGTAACGGGGGCCGGGGGGTCCTACGAGCAGTACTTC.

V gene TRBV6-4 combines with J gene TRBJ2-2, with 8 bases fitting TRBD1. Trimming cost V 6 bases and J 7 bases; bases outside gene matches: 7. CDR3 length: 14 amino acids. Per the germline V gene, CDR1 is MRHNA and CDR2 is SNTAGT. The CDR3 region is CASRPQGAGGELFF. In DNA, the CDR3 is TGTGCCAGCAGACCTCAGGGGGCCGGCGGGGAGCTGTTTTTT.

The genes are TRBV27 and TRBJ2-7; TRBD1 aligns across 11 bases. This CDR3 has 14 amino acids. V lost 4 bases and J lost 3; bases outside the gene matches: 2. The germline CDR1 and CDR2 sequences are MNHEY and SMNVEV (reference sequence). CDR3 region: CASSSGQGVYEQYF. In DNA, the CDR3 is TGTGCCAGCAGTTCGGGACAGGGGGTCTACGAGCAGTACTTC.

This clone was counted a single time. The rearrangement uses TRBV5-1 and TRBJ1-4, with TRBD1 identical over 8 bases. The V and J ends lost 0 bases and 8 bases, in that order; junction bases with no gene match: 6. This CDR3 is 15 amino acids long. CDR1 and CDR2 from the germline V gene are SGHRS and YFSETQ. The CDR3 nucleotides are TGCGCCAGCAGCTTGGTAGGACAGGGCTCCGAAAAACTGTTTTTT. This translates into CASSLVGQGSEKLFF. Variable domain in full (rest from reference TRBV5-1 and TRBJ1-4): KAGVTQTPRYLIKTRGQQVTLSCSPISGHRSVSWYQQTPGQGLQFLFEYFSETQRNKGNFPGRFSGRQFSNSRSEMNVSTLELGDSALYLCASSLVGQGSEKLFFGSGTQLSVL.